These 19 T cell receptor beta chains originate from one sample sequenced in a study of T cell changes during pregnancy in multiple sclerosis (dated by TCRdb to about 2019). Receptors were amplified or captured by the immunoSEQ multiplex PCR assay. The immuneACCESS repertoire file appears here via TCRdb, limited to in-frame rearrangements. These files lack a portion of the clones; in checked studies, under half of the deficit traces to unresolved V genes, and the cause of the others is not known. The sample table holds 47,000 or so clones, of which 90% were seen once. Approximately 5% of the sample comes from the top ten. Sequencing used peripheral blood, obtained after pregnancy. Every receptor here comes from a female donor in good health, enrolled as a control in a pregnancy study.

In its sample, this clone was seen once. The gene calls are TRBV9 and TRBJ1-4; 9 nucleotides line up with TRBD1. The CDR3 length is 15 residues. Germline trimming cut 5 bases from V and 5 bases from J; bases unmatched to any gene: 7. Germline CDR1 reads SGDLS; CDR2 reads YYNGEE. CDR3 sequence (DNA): TGTGCCAGCAGTCCGAACACAGGGGGCAATGAAAAACTGTTTTTT. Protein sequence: CASSPNTGGNEKLFF.

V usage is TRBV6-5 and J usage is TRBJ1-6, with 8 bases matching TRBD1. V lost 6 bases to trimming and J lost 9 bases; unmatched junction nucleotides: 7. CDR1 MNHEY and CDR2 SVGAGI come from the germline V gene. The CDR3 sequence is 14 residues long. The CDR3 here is CASRMTGEASPLHF. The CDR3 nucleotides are TGTGCCAGCAGGATGACAGGGGAGGCTTCACCCCTCCACTTT.

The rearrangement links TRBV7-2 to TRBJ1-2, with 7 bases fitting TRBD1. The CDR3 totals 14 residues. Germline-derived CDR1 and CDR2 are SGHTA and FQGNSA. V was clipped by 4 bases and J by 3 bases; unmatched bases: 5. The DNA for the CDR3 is TGTGCCAGCAGCTATGAAGACAGGGACTATGGCTACACCTTC. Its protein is CASSYEDRDYGYTF.

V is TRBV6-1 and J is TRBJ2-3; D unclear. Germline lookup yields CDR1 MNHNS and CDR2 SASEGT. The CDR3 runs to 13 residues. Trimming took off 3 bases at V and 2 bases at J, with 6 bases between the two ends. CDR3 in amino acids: CASSETVTDTQYF. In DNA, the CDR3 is TGTGCCAGCAGTGAGACTGTCACAGATACGCAGTATTTT.

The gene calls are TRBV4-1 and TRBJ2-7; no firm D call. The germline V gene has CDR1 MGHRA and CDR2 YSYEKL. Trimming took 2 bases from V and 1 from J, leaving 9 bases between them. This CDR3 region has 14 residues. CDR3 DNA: TGCGCCAGCAGCCAACCCACTCGATCCTACGAGCAGTACTTC. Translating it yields CASSQPTRSYEQYF.

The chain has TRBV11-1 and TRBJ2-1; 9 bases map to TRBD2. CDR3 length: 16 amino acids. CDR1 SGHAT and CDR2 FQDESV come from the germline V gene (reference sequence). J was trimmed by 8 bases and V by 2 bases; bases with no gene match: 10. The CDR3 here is CASSLRRGGLVYEQFF. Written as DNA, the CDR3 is TGTGCCAGCAGCTTACGGCGGGGGGGCTTAGTGTATGAGCAGTTCTTC. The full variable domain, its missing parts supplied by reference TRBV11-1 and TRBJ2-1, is EAEVAQSPRYKITEKSQAVAFWCDPISGHATLYWYRQILGQGPELLVQFQDESVVDDSQLPKDRFSAERLKGVDSTLKIQPAELGDSAMYLCASSLRRGGLVYEQFFGPGTRLTVL.

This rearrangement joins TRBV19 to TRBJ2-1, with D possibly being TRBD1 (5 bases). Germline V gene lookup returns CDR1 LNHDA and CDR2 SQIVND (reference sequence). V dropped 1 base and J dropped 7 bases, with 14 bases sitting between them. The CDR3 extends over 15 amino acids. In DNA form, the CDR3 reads TGTGCCAGTAGTATAGTTTCCAAGGGGCATAATGAGCAGTTCTTC. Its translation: CASSIVSKGHNEQFF.

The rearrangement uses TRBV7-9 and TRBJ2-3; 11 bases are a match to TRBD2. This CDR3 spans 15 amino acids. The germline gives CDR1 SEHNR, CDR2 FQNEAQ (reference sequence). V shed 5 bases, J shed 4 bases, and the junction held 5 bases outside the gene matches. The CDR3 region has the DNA TGTGCCAGCAGCCGACCGGGACTAGCGGCAGATACGCAGTATTTT. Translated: CASSRPGLAADTQYF.

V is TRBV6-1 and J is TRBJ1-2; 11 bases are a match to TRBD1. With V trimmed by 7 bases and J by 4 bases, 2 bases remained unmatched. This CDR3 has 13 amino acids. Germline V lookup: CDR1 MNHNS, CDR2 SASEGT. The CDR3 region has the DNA TGTGCCAGCATGGGACAGGGGGTCTATGGCTACACCTTC. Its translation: CASMGQGVYGYTF.

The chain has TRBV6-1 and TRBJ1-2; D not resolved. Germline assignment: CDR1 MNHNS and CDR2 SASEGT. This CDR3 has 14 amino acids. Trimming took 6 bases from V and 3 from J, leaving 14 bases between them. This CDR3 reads CASSRTPGDYGYTF. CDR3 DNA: TGTGCCAGCAGCAGAACCCCCGGGGACTATGGCTACACCTTC.

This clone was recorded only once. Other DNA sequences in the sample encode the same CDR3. CDR3 in amino acids: CASSPQETQYF. The CDR3 bases are TGTGCCAGCAGCCCGCAAGAGACCCAGTACTTC. The gene calls are TRBV7-2 and TRBJ2-5; no definite D call. Germline CDR1 and CDR2: SGHTA and FQGNSA. This CDR3 has 11 residues. V dropped 5 bases and J dropped 2 bases, with 3 bases sitting between them.

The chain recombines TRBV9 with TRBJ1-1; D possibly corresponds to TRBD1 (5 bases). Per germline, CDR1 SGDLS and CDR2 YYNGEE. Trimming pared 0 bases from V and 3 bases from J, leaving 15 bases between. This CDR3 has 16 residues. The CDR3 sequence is CASSVGAGLIDTEAFF. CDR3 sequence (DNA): TGTGCCAGCAGCGTAGGGGCAGGGTTAATAGACACTGAAGCTTTCTTT.

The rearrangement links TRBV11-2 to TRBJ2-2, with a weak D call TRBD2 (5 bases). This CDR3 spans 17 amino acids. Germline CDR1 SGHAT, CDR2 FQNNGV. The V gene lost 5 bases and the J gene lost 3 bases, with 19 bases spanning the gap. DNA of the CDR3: TGTGCCAGCAGCCTTACAGCCTCCGGGATCTACACCGGGGAGCTGTTTTTT. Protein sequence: CASSLTASGIYTGELFF.

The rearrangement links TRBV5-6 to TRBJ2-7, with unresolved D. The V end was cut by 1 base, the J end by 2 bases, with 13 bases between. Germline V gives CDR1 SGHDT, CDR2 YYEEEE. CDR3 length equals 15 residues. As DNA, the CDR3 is TGTGCCAGCAGCTTGCTCTCCAGTCAGGCCTACGAGCAGTACTTC. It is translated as CASSLLSSQAYEQYF. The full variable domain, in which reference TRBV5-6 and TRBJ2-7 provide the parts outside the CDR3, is DAGVTQSPTHLIKTRGQQVTLRCSPKSGHDTVSWYQQALGQGPQFIFQYYEEEERQRGNFPDRFSGHQFPNYSSELNVNALLLGDSALYLCASSLLSSQAYEQYFGPGTRLTVT.

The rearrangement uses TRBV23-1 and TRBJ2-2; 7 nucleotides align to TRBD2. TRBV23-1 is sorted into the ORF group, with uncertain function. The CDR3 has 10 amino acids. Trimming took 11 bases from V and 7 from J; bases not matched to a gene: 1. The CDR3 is CAGGGGELFF. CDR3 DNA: TGCGCCGGGGGGGGCGGGGAGCTGTTTTTT.

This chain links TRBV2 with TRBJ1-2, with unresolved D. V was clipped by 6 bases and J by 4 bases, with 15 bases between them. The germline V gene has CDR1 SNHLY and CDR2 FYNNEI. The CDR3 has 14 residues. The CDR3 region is CASSPRGQIYGYTF. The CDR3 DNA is TGTGCCAGCAGCCCACGAGGGCAGATCTATGGCTACACCTTC.

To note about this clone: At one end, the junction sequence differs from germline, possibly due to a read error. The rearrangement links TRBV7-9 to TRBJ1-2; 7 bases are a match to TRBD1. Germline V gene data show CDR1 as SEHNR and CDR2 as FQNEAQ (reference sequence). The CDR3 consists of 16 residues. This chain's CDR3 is CASTLGGGGKNYGYTF. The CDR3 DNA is TGTGCCAGCACCTTAGGGGGCGGGGGGAAGAACTATGGCTACACCTTC.

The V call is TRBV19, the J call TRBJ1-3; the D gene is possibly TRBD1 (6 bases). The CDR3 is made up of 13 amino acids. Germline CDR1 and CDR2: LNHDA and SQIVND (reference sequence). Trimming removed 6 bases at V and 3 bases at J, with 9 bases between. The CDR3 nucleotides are TGTGCCAGTAGGTTACAGGGTGGAAACACCATATATTTT. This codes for CASRLQGGNTIYF.

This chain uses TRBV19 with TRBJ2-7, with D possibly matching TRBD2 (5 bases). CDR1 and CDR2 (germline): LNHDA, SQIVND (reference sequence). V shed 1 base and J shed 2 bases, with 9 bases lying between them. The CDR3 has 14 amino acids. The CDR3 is CASSIVGGPYEQYF. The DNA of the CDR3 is TGTGCCAGTAGTATAGTCGGAGGACCCTACGAGCAGTACTTC.